This entry is about one T cell receptor beta chain. Its specificity is not known. The CDR3 runs to 12 residues. Germline V gene sequence: CDR1 MDHEN, CDR2 SYDVKM. The germline V and J ends were trimmed by 5 bases and 4 bases, with 6 bases remaining between them. This PCR relied on a set of 60 Vbeta primers and 13 Jbeta primers. TCRdb's copy holds only in-frame clones and misses some; the assay was immunoSEQ multiplex PCR. The sample shows 50,000 to 65,000 clones, around 80% of them seen only once. This record comes from a study of cytomegalovirus exposure and HLA in healthy donors. Study results and caveats: The CMV antigen specificity of a few CMV-associated chains was confirmed through in vitro analysis. TCR beta chains numbering more than 150 were designated cytomegalovirus-associated. Despite most TCR sequences being rare, some public TCRs occurred in many donors.

The clonotype originates from a man over 45 in good health and CMV-seropositive. The rearrangement links TRBV28 to TRBJ2-1; D remains unclear. The specimen was PBMCs. This CDR3 is CASSQNYNEQFF. DNA for the CDR3: TGTGCCAGCAGTCAAAATTACAATGAGCAGTTCTTC.